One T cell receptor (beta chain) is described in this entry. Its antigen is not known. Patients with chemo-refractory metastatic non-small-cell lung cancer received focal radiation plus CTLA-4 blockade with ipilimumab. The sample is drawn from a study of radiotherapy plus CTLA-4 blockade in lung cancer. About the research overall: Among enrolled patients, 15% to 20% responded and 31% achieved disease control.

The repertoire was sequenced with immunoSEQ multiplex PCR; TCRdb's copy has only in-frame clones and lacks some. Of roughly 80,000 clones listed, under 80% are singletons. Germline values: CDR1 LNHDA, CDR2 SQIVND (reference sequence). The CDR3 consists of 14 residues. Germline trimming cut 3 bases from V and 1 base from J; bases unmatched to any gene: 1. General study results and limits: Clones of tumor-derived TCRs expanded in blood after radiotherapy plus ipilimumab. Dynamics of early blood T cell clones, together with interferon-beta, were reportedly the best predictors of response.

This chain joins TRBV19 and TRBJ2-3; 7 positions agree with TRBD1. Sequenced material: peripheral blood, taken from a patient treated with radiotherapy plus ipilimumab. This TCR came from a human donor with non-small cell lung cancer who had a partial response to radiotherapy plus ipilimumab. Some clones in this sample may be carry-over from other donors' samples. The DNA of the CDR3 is TGTGCCAGTAGTATCCAGGGGGGCACAGATACGCAGTATTTT. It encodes CASSIQGGTDTQYF.